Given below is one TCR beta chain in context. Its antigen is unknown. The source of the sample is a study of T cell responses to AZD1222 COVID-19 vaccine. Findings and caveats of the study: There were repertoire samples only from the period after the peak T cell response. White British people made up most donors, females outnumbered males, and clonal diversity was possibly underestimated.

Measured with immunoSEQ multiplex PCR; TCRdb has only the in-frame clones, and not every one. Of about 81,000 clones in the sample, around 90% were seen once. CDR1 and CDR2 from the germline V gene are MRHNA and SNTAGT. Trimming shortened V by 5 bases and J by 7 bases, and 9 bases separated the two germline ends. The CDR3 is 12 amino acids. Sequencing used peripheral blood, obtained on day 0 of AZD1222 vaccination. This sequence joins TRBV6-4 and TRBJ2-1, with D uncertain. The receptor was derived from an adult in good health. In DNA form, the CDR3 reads TGTGCCAGCAGTCTGTACTGGAATGAGCAGTTCTTC. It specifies CASSLYWNEQFF.